This TCR beta chain was recovered during a study of blood T cell repertoires in COVID-19. Per germline, CDR1 SGHRS and CDR2 YFSETQ. Trimming stripped 0 bases from V and 5 bases from J, with 12 bases between. The CDR3 extends over 14 amino acids. Sequencing was performed with immunoSEQ multiplex PCR; in TCRdb, only in-frame clones are kept and a portion is missing. The data contain tens of thousands of clones, around nine tenths of them singletons. The origin of this receptor is a human donor in a cohort sampled during active COVID-19. The chain links TRBV5-1 to TRBJ2-7; a weak D match, TRBD1 (5 bases). The specimen was peripheral blood. CDR3 nucleotide sequence: TGCGCCAGCAGCTTGGGGGGCGCTCGGAACGAGCAGTACTTC. Encoded protein: CASSLGGARNEQYF.